The source of this T cell receptor beta chain is a study of blood T cells in healthy people across ages. In the study overall: About one barcoded beta molecule per two T cells was captured by template switching. The study, taken as a whole, reports: Roughly linear declines in TCR beta diversity per million T cells occurred with age.

Combining a sample-barcoded 5' primer with a J-beta primer mix, a second PCR ran for 7 to 11 cycles. MiXCR, applied by TCRdb to the 5' RACE reads, yields one record per CDR3 protein. Seen here are 550,000 to 650,000 distinct CDR3 sequences, about 29% observed once, and the top ten hold under 4.5%. Germline CDR1 and CDR2: SNHLY and FYNNEI. This CDR3 region has 16 residues. As concerns this clonotype: The target antigen is unknown.

This sample was also put to use in a study of T cells of mothers and their children. This second study notes: Related and unrelated pairs show similar thymic shaping of TCR recombination output.

This sequence was found in a boy aged 2 to 10 in good health. Sequenced sample: blood. V usage is TRBV2 and J usage is TRBJ2-1, with a tentative D call TRBD2 (6 bases). TRBJ2-5 matches the DNA end more closely, so the J call is doubtful. DNA for the CDR3: TGTGCCAGCAGTGAAAGGCGTCACCAGGAGGGAGAGACCCAGTACTTC. This codes for CASSERRHQEGETQYF.